The source of this T cell receptor (beta chain) is a study of T cell changes during pregnancy in multiple sclerosis. The CDR3 has 13 amino acids. Trimming removed 4 bases at V and 5 bases at J, with 12 bases between. Germline CDR1 reads MNHEY; CDR2 reads SVGAGI. The protocol was immunoSEQ multiplex PCR, while the TCRdb copy is restricted to in-frame clones and leaves out a portion. The sample yields some 54,000 clones, 94% seen once. The clonotype was recovered from a female donor with multiple sclerosis, enrolled in a pregnancy study. Material: CD8+ T cells from peripheral blood mononuclear cells, obtained in the third trimester of pregnancy. This chain connects TRBV6-5 to TRBJ2-7; D is unclear. Here the CDR3 reads CASSFARSHEQYF. CDR3 DNA sequence: TGTGCCAGCAGTTTTGCGAGGAGCCACGAGCAGTACTTC.